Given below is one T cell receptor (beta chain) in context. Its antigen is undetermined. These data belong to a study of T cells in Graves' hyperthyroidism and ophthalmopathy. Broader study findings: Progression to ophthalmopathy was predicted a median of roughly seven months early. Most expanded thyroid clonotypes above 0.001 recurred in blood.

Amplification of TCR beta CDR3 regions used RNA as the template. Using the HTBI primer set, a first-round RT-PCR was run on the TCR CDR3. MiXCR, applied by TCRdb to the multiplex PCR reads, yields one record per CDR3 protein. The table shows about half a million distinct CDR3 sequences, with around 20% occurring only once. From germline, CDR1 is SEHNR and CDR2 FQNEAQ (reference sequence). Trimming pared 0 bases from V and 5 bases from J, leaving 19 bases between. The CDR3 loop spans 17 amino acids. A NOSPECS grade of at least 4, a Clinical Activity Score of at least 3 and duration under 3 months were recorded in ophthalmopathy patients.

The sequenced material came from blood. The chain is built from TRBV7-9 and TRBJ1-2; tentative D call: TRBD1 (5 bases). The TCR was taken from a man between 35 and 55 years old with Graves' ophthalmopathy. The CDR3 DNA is TGTGCCAGCAGCTTAGCAGCCGGGGACCGACCAAGTTATGGCTACACCTTC. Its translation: CASSLAAGDRPSYGYTF.